The present T cell receptor beta chain was sequenced within a study of blood T cell repertoires in COVID-19. This CDR3 is built from 14 residues. V shed 3 bases, J shed 5 bases, and the junction held 1 base outside the gene matches. The V gene's germline CDR1 is ENHRY and CDR2 SYGVKD. TCRdb's copy holds only in-frame clones and misses some; the assay was immunoSEQ multiplex PCR. The data contain a few hundred thousand clones, roughly 84% of them singletons. V and J are TRBV10-3 and TRBJ2-2; 9 bases map to TRBD1. The source material was PBMCs or T cells enriched from blood (not recorded which). The origin of this receptor is a young woman who had recovered from COVID-19. In nucleotides, the CDR3 is TGTGCCATCAGTGACGGACAGGGGACCGGGGAGCTGTTTTTT. Translation gives CAISDGQGTGELFF.